The rows below give T cell receptor beta chains drawn from one sample of a study of cytomegalovirus exposure and HLA in healthy donors. The repertoire was sequenced with immunoSEQ multiplex PCR; TCRdb's copy has only in-frame clones and lacks some. The data contain around 200,000 clones, approximately 67% of them singletons. Specimen: PBMCs. These receptors came from a middle-aged man in good health and CMV-seronegative. The CDR3 runs from the conserved cysteine through the conserved F or W. The order of the fields is D gene, V gene, J gene, clone size, CDR3 protein, CDR3 DNA. The D gene is left open where the match is weak. The size entry is marked missing in some rows and otherwise reads once, few, many or a size class.

D gene: TRBD1; V gene: TRBV4-1; J gene: TRBJ2-7; clone size: NA; CDR3 protein: CASSQPGQSTEQYF; CDR3 DNA: TGCGCCAGCAGCCAGCCGGGACAGTCCACCGAGCAGTACTTC
D gene: NA; V gene: TRBV2; J gene: TRBJ2-7; clone size: NA; CDR3 protein: CASRITQSSYEQYF; CDR3 DNA: TGTGCCAGCAGAATTACACAGAGCTCCTACGAGCAGTACTTC
D gene: TRBD1; V gene: TRBV11-2; J gene: TRBJ1-1; clone size: NA; CDR3 protein: CASSSQGATEAFF; CDR3 DNA: TGTGCCAGCAGCTCACAGGGGGCCACTGAAGCTTTCTTT
D gene: NA; V gene: TRBV7-9; J gene: TRBJ2-7; clone size: NA; CDR3 protein: CASSSGVREQYF; CDR3 DNA: TGTGCCAGCAGTTCGGGTGTACGGGAGCAGTACTTC
D gene: TRBD2; V gene: TRBV6-6; J gene: TRBJ2-2; clone size: NA; CDR3 protein: CAVIGASGNTGELFF; CDR3 DNA: TGTGCCGTTATAGGGGCTAGCGGGAACACCGGGGAGCTGTTTTTT
D gene: NA; V gene: TRBV7-2; J gene: TRBJ1-2; clone size: NA; CDR3 protein: CASRVGEEKDGYTF; CDR3 DNA: TGTGCCAGCAGGGTAGGGGAGGAGAAGGATGGCTACACCTTC
D gene: TRBD1; V gene: TRBV7-2; J gene: TRBJ2-2; clone size: NA; CDR3 protein: CASRYTGGSTGELFF; CDR3 DNA: TGTGCCAGCAGATATACAGGGGGTAGCACCGGGGAGCTGTTTTTT
D gene: TRBD2; V gene: TRBV19; J gene: TRBJ2-7; clone size: few; CDR3 protein: CASSMQAGAYEQYF; CDR3 DNA: TGTGCCAGTAGTATGCAAGCGGGGGCTTACGAGCAGTACTTC
D gene: NA; V gene: TRBV10-3; J gene: TRBJ2-1; clone size: NA; CDR3 protein: CAGSGGNYNEQFF; CDR3 DNA: TGTGCCGGAAGCGGCGGGAACTACAATGAGCAGTTCTTC
D gene: NA; V gene: TRBV9; J gene: TRBJ2-3; clone size: NA; CDR3 protein: CASSVDSDTQYF; CDR3 DNA: TGTGCCAGCAGCGTAGACTCAGATACGCAGTATTTT
D gene: NA; V gene: TRBV5-5; J gene: TRBJ2-3; clone size: few; CDR3 protein: CASSYGTLLSTDTQYF; CDR3 DNA: TGTGCCAGCAGTTACGGGACACTACTGAGCACAGATACGCAGTATTTT
D gene: NA; V gene: TRBV6-1; J gene: TRBJ2-5; clone size: NA; CDR3 protein: CASTPLQETQYF; CDR3 DNA: TGTGCCAGCACTCCTCTCCAAGAGACCCAGTACTTC
D gene: NA; V gene: TRBV6-1; J gene: TRBJ2-5; clone size: NA; CDR3 protein: CASSDLARIGAQYF; CDR3 DNA: TGTGCCAGCAGTGATCTTGCCAGAATCGGGGCCCAGTACTTC
D gene: TRBD2; V gene: TRBV7-8; J gene: TRBJ2-1; clone size: NA; CDR3 protein: CASSLGLAGGPSYNEQFF; CDR3 DNA: TGTGCCAGCAGCTTGGGACTAGCGGGGGGGCCGTCCTACAATGAGCAGTTCTTC
D gene: NA; V gene: TRBV10-3; J gene: TRBJ2-7; clone size: NA; CDR3 protein: CAISERGKGVREQYF; CDR3 DNA: TGTGCCATCAGTGAGAGGGGGAAGGGGGTCCGCGAGCAGTACTTC
D gene: TRBD2; V gene: TRBV25-1; J gene: TRBJ2-3; clone size: NA; CDR3 protein: CASSAQLAGARDTQYF; CDR3 DNA: TGTGCCAGCAGTGCGCAACTAGCGGGGGCCAGGGATACGCAGTATTTT
D gene: TRBD1; V gene: TRBV11-2; J gene: TRBJ2-7; clone size: NA; CDR3 protein: CASSLSGQGVYEQYF; CDR3 DNA: TGTGCCAGCAGCTTATCGGGACAGGGGGTCTACGAGCAGTACTTC
D gene: NA; V gene: TRBV18; J gene: TRBJ1-6; clone size: NA; CDR3 protein: CASSPESAGNSPLHF; CDR3 DNA: TGTGCCAGCTCACCAGAATCTGCGGGGAATTCACCCCTCCACTTT
D gene: NA; V gene: TRBV5-4; J gene: TRBJ2-3; clone size: NA; CDR3 protein: CASSLGPGYTDTQYF; CDR3 DNA: TGTGCCAGCAGCCTCGGACCAGGGTACACAGATACGCAGTATTTT
D gene: NA; V gene: TRBV7-2; J gene: TRBJ1-1; clone size: NA; CDR3 protein: CASSPRTAGDTEAFF; CDR3 DNA: TGTGCCAGCAGCCCAAGGACAGCTGGGGACACTGAAGCTTTCTTT
D gene: NA; V gene: TRBV6-1; J gene: TRBJ2-7; clone size: NA; CDR3 protein: CASSGPAGSIGEQYF; CDR3 DNA: TGTGCCAGCAGTGGTCCTGCGGGAAGTATAGGCGAGCAGTACTTC
D gene: NA; V gene: TRBV21-1; J gene: TRBJ1-4; clone size: NA; CDR3 protein: CASSKAEVESEKLFF; CDR3 DNA: TGTGCCAGCAGCAAAGCCGAGGTTGAGAGTGAAAAACTGTTTTTT
D gene: NA; V gene: TRBV28; J gene: TRBJ1-2; clone size: NA; CDR3 protein: CASIGGIWGYGYTF; CDR3 DNA: TGTGCCAGCATCGGGGGGATTTGGGGCTATGGCTACACCTTC
D gene: NA; V gene: TRBV7-9; J gene: TRBJ2-3; clone size: few; CDR3 protein: CASSLGHIFRGSTDTQYF; CDR3 DNA: TGTGCCAGCAGCTTAGGACACATTTTTCGGGGGAGCACAGATACGCAGTATTTT
D gene: NA; V gene: TRBV29-1; J gene: TRBJ1-2; clone size: NA; CDR3 protein: CSVRTVEGYGYTF; CDR3 DNA: TGCAGCGTGAGGACAGTCGAGGGGTATGGCTACACCTTC
D gene: TRBD1; V gene: TRBV28; J gene: TRBJ2-7; clone size: NA; CDR3 protein: CASSSSGTGGYEQYF; CDR3 DNA: TGTGCCAGCAGTTCTTCCGGGACAGGGGGCTACGAGCAGTACTTC
D gene: NA; V gene: TRBV2; J gene: TRBJ2-2; clone size: NA; CDR3 protein: CASSEALPGMDTGELFF; CDR3 DNA: TGTGCCAGCAGTGAAGCGCTTCCAGGAATGGACACCGGGGAGCTGTTTTTT
D gene: TRBD2; V gene: TRBV11-3; J gene: TRBJ2-2; clone size: few; CDR3 protein: CASSLGSGSANTGELFF; CDR3 DNA: TGTGCCAGCAGCTTAGGAAGCGGGAGTGCGAACACCGGGGAGCTGTTTTTT
D gene: TRBD2; V gene: TRBV11-3; J gene: TRBJ2-7; clone size: NA; CDR3 protein: CASSFSGGPYEQYF; CDR3 DNA: TGTGCCAGCAGCTTTAGCGGGGGCCCCTACGAGCAGTACTTC
D gene: NA; V gene: TRBV20-1; J gene: TRBJ1-2; clone size: NA; CDR3 protein: CSARVADGYTF; CDR3 DNA: TGCAGTGCTAGAGTTGCAGATGGCTACACCTTC
D gene: NA; V gene: TRBV5-5; J gene: TRBJ1-2; clone size: few; CDR3 protein: CASSPRWGLGYTF; CDR3 DNA: TGTGCCAGCAGCCCCCGGTGGGGCCTTGGCTACACCTTC
D gene: TRBD2; V gene: TRBV2; J gene: TRBJ2-3; clone size: NA; CDR3 protein: CASSDLGLAHTDTQYF; CDR3 DNA: TGTGCCAGCAGTGATCTTGGACTAGCCCACACAGATACGCAGTATTTT
D gene: NA; V gene: TRBV30; J gene: TRBJ1-2; clone size: NA; CDR3 protein: CAWSVSLGPPFTGYTF; CDR3 DNA: TGTGCCTGGAGTGTATCTCTGGGGCCACCGTTTACTGGCTACACCTTC
D gene: NA; V gene: TRBV18; J gene: TRBJ2-2; clone size: NA; CDR3 protein: CASSPQGGELFF; CDR3 DNA: TGTGCCAGCTCACCCCAGGGAGGGGAGCTGTTTTTT
D gene: TRBD2; V gene: TRBV6-4; J gene: TRBJ2-3; clone size: few; CDR3 protein: CASSVAGGTDTQYF; CDR3 DNA: TGTGCCAGCAGTGTAGCGGGGGGCACAGATACGCAGTATTTT
D gene: NA; V gene: TRBV5-1; J gene: TRBJ1-1; clone size: NA; CDR3 protein: CASSLGAAYTNMNTEAFF; CDR3 DNA: TGCGCCAGCAGCTTGGGGGCAGCATACACCAACATGAACACTGAAGCTTTCTTT
D gene: TRBD2; V gene: TRBV25-1; J gene: TRBJ2-7; clone size: NA; CDR3 protein: CASSATSGGTYEQYF; CDR3 DNA: TGTGCCAGCAGTGCCACTAGCGGGGGGACCTACGAGCAGTACTTC
D gene: TRBD2; V gene: TRBV10-3; J gene: TRBJ2-7; clone size: few; CDR3 protein: CAINSGLAGVSSGEQYF; CDR3 DNA: TGTGCCATCAACTCGGGACTAGCGGGAGTATCTAGTGGCGAGCAGTACTTC
D gene: NA; V gene: TRBV27; J gene: TRBJ1-5; clone size: NA; CDR3 protein: CASRTEGQPQHF; CDR3 DNA: TGTGCCAGTAGGACCGAGGGTCAGCCCCAGCATTTT
D gene: NA; V gene: TRBV7-2; J gene: TRBJ2-1; clone size: few; CDR3 protein: CASSVTSLEQFF; CDR3 DNA: TGTGCCAGCAGCGTTACTAGTCTTGAGCAGTTCTTC
D gene: NA; V gene: TRBV14; J gene: TRBJ2-5; clone size: NA; CDR3 protein: CASSQDRGGKKETQYF; CDR3 DNA: TGTGCCAGCAGCCAAGATAGAGGCGGGAAGAAAGAGACCCAGTACTTC